Each of the 5 T cell receptor beta chains below was sequenced from the same sample in a study. Via MiXCR, TCRdb re-called the RT-PCR reads, giving one row per CDR3 protein. The sample consists of more than 600,000 distinct CDR3 sequences, 14% of them appearing once. The sequenced sample consisted of memory CD4+ T cells from blood. These receptors were obtained from a female donor in good health, serving as a healthy control.

This clonotype was counted at least ten times. The CDR3 DNA reads TGTGCCTGGAGATCTTTAGGGGGCCCCGAGCAGTACTTC. This gives the protein CAWRSLGGPEQYF. The genes are TRBV30 and TRBJ2-7; TRBD1 matches 7 bases. The CDR3 contains 13 residues. Germline CDR1 is GTSNPN and CDR2 is SVGIG (reference sequence). After removal of 3 bases from V and 6 bases from J, the junction contained 8 bases not matched to a gene.

This clonotype was seen repeatedly, ten times or more. The rearrangement uses TRBV4-3 and TRBJ2-5, with TRBD2 matching 7 bases. Losses at the gene ends were 1 base for V and 5 bases for J; bases not matched to a gene: 7. From germline, CDR1 is LGHNA and CDR2 YSLEER. This CDR3 spans 15 amino acids. CDR3 sequence reads: CASSQGGGNGETQYF. CDR3 DNA sequence: TGCGCCAGCAGCCAAGGGGGGGGGAATGGGGAGACCCAGTACTTC.

In this sample, this clonotype turned up many times. V gene TRBV7-2 combines with J gene TRBJ1-2; TRBD1 agrees at 7 bases. The ends lost 5 bases at V and 8 bases at J; junction bases unmatched: 8. CDR3 length: 13 amino acids. The V gene's germline CDR1 is SGHTA and CDR2 FQGNSA. CDR3 coding DNA: TGTGCCAGCAGCCCAACAGGGGTAGGCGGCTACACCTTC. Translating it yields CASSPTGVGGYTF.

This sequence joins TRBV28 and TRBJ1-1, with 9 bases fitting TRBD1. The V gene's germline CDR1 is MDHEN and CDR2 SYDVKM. The trim removed 6 bases at V and 4 bases at J, leaving 18 bases unmatched. The CDR3 contains 18 residues. The CDR3 spells CASSKWWGTGNSGTEAFF. The CDR3 DNA sequence: TGTGCCAGCAGCAAATGGTGGGGGACAGGGAATTCGGGCACTGAAGCTTTCTTT.

This clonotype was seen only a few times. The genes are TRBV2 and TRBJ2-1, with D perhaps being TRBD1 or TRBD2 (5 bases each). Germline loops: CDR1 SNHLY, CDR2 FYNNEI. There are 13 residues in the CDR3. V was trimmed by 2 bases and J by 14 bases, leaving 16 bases between them. For the CDR3, the DNA is TGTGCCAGCAGTGAACGGGGCCCTAGTGCGGAGTTCTTC. This translates into CASSERGPSAEFF.